This T cell receptor (beta chain) was identified in a study of vaccination and CD4 T cells after COVID-19. CD4+ T cells that had been cultured provided DNA sequenced with the Oncomine TCR Beta short-read assay. It was from cultured CD4+ T cells that genomic DNA was extracted. TCRdb reprocessed the PCR reads via MiXCR and lists one record per CDR3 protein. The table includes 8,000 to 10,000 distinct CDR3 sequences, under 45% detected once. Germline CDR1 is SGHAT and CDR2 is FQNNGV. The CDR3 is 14 amino acids. With 5 bases removed from V and 1 base from J, the gap between germline ends came to 11 bases. Treatment here: 10-day PBMC culture with coronavirus spike peptide pools or control peptides (ViraFEST assay). Collection of the unexposed donor's CD4+ T cells took place before the COVID-19 pandemic (2011-2018). About this clonotype: The antigen is undetermined.

V usage is TRBV11-2 and J usage is TRBJ2-5; D might be TRBD1 (7 bases). Sequenced material: CD4+ T cells from blood, cultured in vitro. The clonotype originates from a human donor in good health. The CDR3 is CASSPQGGQETQYF. CDR3 in DNA: TGTGCCAGCAGCCCCCAGGGGGGCCAAGAGACCCAGTACTTC. The whole variable domain, filled in from reference TRBV11-2 and TRBJ2-5, reads EAGVAQSPRYKIIEKRQSVAFWCNPISGHATLYWYQQILGQGPKLLIQFQNNGVVDDSQLPKDRFSAERLKGVDSTLKIQPAKLEDSAVYLCASSPQGGQETQYFGPGTRLLVL.